This T cell receptor beta chain was captured in a study of OX40 agonist ivuxolimab in advanced cancers. In the study overall: It was ivuxolimab, an agonistic anti-OX40 (CD134) antibody, that patients were treated with.

The repertoire was sequenced with immunoSEQ multiplex PCR; TCRdb's copy has only in-frame clones and lacks some. The table includes fewer than 35,000 clones, around nine tenths detected once. Enrollment shut out patients with autoimmune disease history or systemic immunosuppression. V lost 7 bases and J 1 base, leaving 4 bases between the germline ends. The CDR3 covers 11 residues. The germline V gene encodes CDR1 LNHDA and CDR2 SQIVND (reference sequence). The receptor comes from an adult with an advanced solid tumor such as melanoma, head and neck, liver or kidney cancer. V is TRBV19 and J is TRBJ1-1; D not certain. The sequencing here drew on CD4+ or CD8+ T cells sorted from blood, taken in a trial of the OX40 agonist ivuxolimab. For the CDR3, the DNA is TGTGCCAGTAACCGGAACACTGAAGCTTTCTTT. This translates into CASNRNTEAFF.